The clone carrying this T cell receptor beta chain appeared a single time. As yet, its antigen is unknown. This entry comes from a study of tumor-infiltrating lymphocytes in primary liver carcinoma. CDR3 length: 12 residues. V lost 8 bases and J lost 8; bases outside the gene matches: 7. CDR1 and CDR2 from the germline V gene are MDHEN and SYDVKM. From approximately 20-30 mg of unsorted bulk tissue, DNA and RNA were co-extracted together. By surgical resection, the patients were treated for their primary liver carcinoma. General study results and limits: The difference in top-250-clone fraction between tumors and blood was significant, favoring tumors (p = 0.039). In tumor-adjacent and tumor-blood pairs, overlap was lower than in tumor region pairs.

TCR beta cDNA was made from roughly 450 ng total RNA with a constant-region primer. The TCR beta library was amplified through three nested multiplex PCR rounds in a modified ARM-PCR procedure. It was with TRBV1-TRBV30 forward primers and a C-beta reverse primer that the first two PCR rounds were run, at about 10 cycles each. TCRdb ran MiXCR on the multiplex PCR reads and lists one entry per CDR3 protein. The data contain 100,000 or so distinct CDR3 sequences, roughly 80% of them singletons. The source of this sequence is a man aged 35 to 55 with primary liver carcinoma and hepatitis B virus infection. The sample taken for sequencing was liver tumor tissue from sampling region 3. Stated subset: tumor region T3, left-lateral pole. The rearrangement uses TRBV28 and TRBJ2-7; 9 bases map to TRBD1. CDR3 nucleotide sequence: TGTGCCAGCGTGGGACAGGGTCACAAGCAGTACTTC. This translates into CASVGQGHKQYF.